These 10 T cell receptor beta chains originate from one sample sequenced in a study of T-cell memory formation after mild COVID-19. TCRdb processed the 5' RACE reads anew with MiXCR; each CDR3 protein has one entry. Of approximately 65,000 distinct CDR3 sequences in the sample, about 10% were seen once. Source material: PBMCs or a T cell subset sorted from them (not recorded which). Receptors originate from a man younger than 35 who had mild COVID-19 (a few samples of this study predate the infection). Cell type and time point are not known.

The J gene is TRBJ2-1, the V gene TRBV5-4; 11 bases map to TRBD2. The CDR3 covers 15 residues. J lost 5 bases, V lost 2 bases, and 3 bases had no gene match. Germline CDR1 reads SGHNT; CDR2 reads YYREEE (reference sequence). The CDR3 DNA reads as TGTGCCAGCAGCTTTTTAGCGGGGGGGCACAATGAGCAGTTCTTC. Its translation is CASSFLAGGHNEQFF.

This clonotype was picked up a small number of times. The chain is built from TRBV11-2 and TRBJ2-7, with D hard to call. The V end lost 3 bases, the J end lost 2 bases, and 14 bases lay between the germline ends. In germline, CDR1 is SGHAT, CDR2 FQNNGV. This CDR3 has 15 amino acids. The CDR3 loop is CASSLRSPGPYEQYV. CDR3 DNA sequence: TGTGCCAGCAGCTTGAGGTCGCCAGGTCCCTACGAGCAGTACGTC.

This clonotype was found a few times. V is TRBV10-3 and J is TRBJ1-1; D is uncertain. Trimming stripped 6 bases from V and 4 bases from J, with 12 bases between. Germline V gene data show CDR1 as ENHRY and CDR2 as SYGVKD. The CDR3 spans 13 residues. The CDR3 protein is CAISMVGGTEAFF. The CDR3 coding sequence is TGTGCCATCAGCATGGTTGGAGGCACTGAAGCTTTCTTT.

This clonotype came up a few times. The chain links TRBV5-1 to TRBJ2-2; D not resolved. The CDR3 has 16 amino acids. CDR1 and CDR2 (germline): SGHRS, YFSETQ. V shed 6 bases and J shed 5 bases, with 20 bases lying between them. CDR3 residues: CASTRLSGVKTGELFF. CDR3 nucleotides: TGCGCCAGCACCCGATTAAGTGGAGTGAAAACCGGGGAGCTGTTTTTT.

This clonotype was found a few times. The rearrangement links TRBV6-2 or TRBV6-3 to TRBJ2-7; possibly TRBD1 for D (5 bases). The germline gives CDR1 MNHEY, CDR2 SVGEGT. The CDR3 contains 15 residues. Trimming left V 2 bases short and J 0 bases short, with 11 bases between. CDR3 residues: CASSYPQGYSYEQYF. For the CDR3, the DNA is TGTGCCAGCAGTTACCCCCAGGGCTACTCCTACGAGCAGTACTTC.

The sample holds a few counts of this clonotype. The genes are TRBV19 and TRBJ1-2, with 7 bases that match TRBD1. V lost 3 bases to trimming and J lost 7 bases; unmatched junction nucleotides: 5. Looked up from germline, CDR1 is LNHDA and CDR2 is SQIVND (reference sequence). CDR3 size: 13 residues. The CDR3, as DNA: TGTGCCAGTAGTATCGACGGGGACAGTGGCTACACCTTC. Translation: CASSIDGDSGYTF.

This clonotype was counted ten times or more. The rearrangement uses TRBV5-1 and TRBJ2-2; unclear D gene. This CDR3 contains 15 residues. V gave up 0 bases and J gave up 2 bases, with 8 bases separating them. Germline CDR1 reads SGHRS; CDR2 reads YFSETQ. The CDR3 is CASSLEPPNTGELFF. In DNA form, the CDR3 reads TGCGCCAGCAGCTTGGAACCGCCCAACACCGGGGAGCTGTTTTTT.

The rearrangement uses TRBV20-1 and TRBJ2-7, with D uncertain. The V gene's germline CDR1 is DFQATT and CDR2 SNEGSKA (reference sequence). The CDR3 covers 14 residues. Trimming took off 0 bases at V and 3 bases at J, with 12 bases between the two ends. DNA of the CDR3: TGCAGTGCTAGAGACCGCTCACTTGGCTACGAGCAGTACGTC. Amino acid sequence: CSARDRSLGYEQYV.

This clonotype was observed a few times. The rearrangement joins TRBV7-3 to TRBJ2-2; D is undetermined. The germline CDR1 and CDR2 sequences are SGHTA and FQGTGA. This CDR3 has 13 amino acids. V dropped 4 bases and J dropped 6 bases, with 9 bases sitting between them. The CDR3 coding sequence is TGTGCCAGCAGCTCTACCTCGGCCGGGGAGCTGTTTTTT. Encoded protein: CASSSTSAGELFF.

This clonotype was found many times. V gene TRBV29-1 combines with J gene TRBJ2-2; D remains unclear. There are 12 residues in the CDR3. V was trimmed by 3 bases and J by 0 bases, leaving 2 bases between them. From germline, CDR1 is SQVTM and CDR2 ANQGSEA. Here the CDR3 DNA reads TGCAGCGTTGATGCGAACACCGGGGAGCTGTTTTTT. It encodes CSVDANTGELFF.